The TCR beta chain described here comes from a study of OX40 agonist ivuxolimab in advanced cancers. Notes on the research overall: Ivuxolimab was an agonistic, fully human IgG2 monoclonal antibody directed against OX40 (CD134), a costimulatory receptor. The paper reports the monotherapy dose-escalation portion (N of about 50 patients) of the phase I ivuxolimab trial. Intravenous ivuxolimab was administered to patients every 2 weeks at six dose levels: 0.01, 0.1, 0.3, 1.5, 3 and 10 mg/kg. Three dose-escalation patients achieved partial responses, one with hepatocellular carcinoma and two with cutaneous melanoma. Patients were allowed to have had prior anti-PD-1, anti-PD-L1 or anti-CTLA-4 therapy, and 30% to 50% of the dose-escalation patients had previously received checkpoint inhibitors. Of the roughly 50 dose-escalation patients, hepatocellular carcinoma was present in about 20, melanoma in roughly 15, renal cell carcinoma in 9 and head and neck cancer in 9. The point of sequencing TCRbeta in the periphery was to test whether ivuxolimab changed TCR sequence diversity and drove clonal T-cell expansion. In the dose-escalation cohort, 82.7% of patients were male, and the mean age was around 60 years, with a range of about 23 to 85. General findings and caveats noted by the study authors: Antigen specificity was not determined for the clonally expanded peripheral T cells. After ivuxolimab, CD8+ T cells had more expanded clones than CD4+ T cells on average. Partial responders in the 0.1-3.0 mg/kg groups had among the lowest normalized peripheral clonal expansion, especially among CD8+ T cells. Low levels of normalized T-cell clonal expansion were also seen in some nonresponding patients. Clonal expansion of both CD4+ and CD8+ blood T cells was observed from baseline to week 6 at doses 0.1 to 3.0 mg/kg.

Patients with autoimmune disease history or receiving systemic immunosuppression were excluded from the trial. Peripheral blood for TCR sequencing was collected from all dose cohorts at baseline, on cycle 4 day 1, and on cycle 7 day 1. Samples were obtained from an open-label, multicenter, first-in-human phase I dose-escalation trial of ivuxolimab. The trial enrolled adults with locally advanced or metastatic head and neck squamous cell, hepatocellular, melanoma or renal cell carcinoma. CD4+ and CD8+ T cells were sorted separately from peripheral blood before TCR sequencing. Genomic DNA was extracted from sorted cells for sequencing of the TCRbeta CDR3 region. The immunoSEQ Assay was used for sequencing of TCRbeta CDR3 regions. This is the immuneACCESS table as TCRdb keeps it, with only in-frame sequences that have V and J called. A part of the clones is gone; compared with another copy, unresolved V genes explain less than half, and the rest is unexplained. The sample table holds 65,000 to 95,000 clones, of which around 88% were seen once. Clones ranked in the top ten supply 0.75% to 0.9% of the sample.

The germline V gene provides CDR1 SGHAT and CDR2 FQNNGV. Including cysteine and phenylalanine, the CDR3 has 15 amino acids. Just CDR3 DNA is preserved here, 45 bases in frame from base 1. The V and J ends are trimmed by 4 bases and 4 bases, leaving 16 bases between them. As concerns this clone: Its antigen is still unknown. Base qualities were left out, and no much larger clone turns up one base away.

This sequence originates from an adult with an advanced solid tumor such as melanoma, head and neck, liver or kidney cancer. The sample consisted of CD4+ or CD8+ T cells sorted from blood, taken in a trial of the OX40 agonist ivuxolimab. The receptor chain draws on TRBV11-2 and TRBJ1-2, with TRBD1 as a weak D call on 5 bases. For the CDR3, the sequence is CASSSSSGEAYGYTF. Here is the DNA: TGTGCCAGCAGCTCCTCCTCGGGGGAGGCCTATGGCTACACCTTC.